This T cell receptor (beta chain) was obtained from a study of beta chain features in type 1 diabetes. V lost 7 bases and J lost 0, with 21 bases in between. The CDR3 loop spans 18 amino acids. Per the germline V gene, CDR1 is SGHTA and CDR2 is FQGNSA. There are a few counts of this clone. The isolated RNA, all of it, was reverse transcribed, so expressed TCRB transcripts were what got sequenced. The protocol was immunoSEQ multiplex PCR, while the TCRdb copy is restricted to in-frame clones and leaves out a portion. This sample yields hundreds of thousands of clones, of which 15% are seen a single time; about 0.097% belongs to the top ten.

The chain links TRBV7-2 to TRBJ2-2; D is perhaps TRBD1 or TRBD2 (5 bases each). This clonotype was obtained from a man between 18 and 29 years old in good health. The sample comprised naive CD4+ T cells from blood. The CDR3 DNA sequence: TGTGCCAGCAACCAACGGGGAACAGGATTCGCGAACACCGGGGAGCTGTTTTTT. Protein sequence: CASNQRGTGFANTGELFF.